This paragraph covers one T cell receptor (beta chain) sequence. Here immunoSEQ multiplex PCR was the method, and the copy in TCRdb shows in-frame clones only, minus some. Here the sample spans about 500,000 clones, 78% being singletons. The data stem from a study of shared T cell receptors in the human thymus. The CDR3 consists of 17 residues. Unmatched junction bases numbered 9, after V lost 3 bases and J lost 3 bases. Looked up from germline, CDR1 is SGHDN and CDR2 is FVKESK. Another study also made use of these data, one on human thymus T cells. In that study: Resected material from corrective heart surgery provided the thymus tissue analysed. Highly overlapping thymic repertoires in unrelated individuals were reported by related research.

The TCR sequence derives from a boy younger than two with a congenital heart defect. What was sequenced was thymocytes. J is TRBJ2-2 and V is TRBV14; 8 nucleotides agree with TRBD1. The CDR3 spells CASSQITRGRDTGELFF. The DNA for the CDR3 is TGTGCCAGCAGCCAGATAACCAGGGGGCGCGACACCGGGGAGCTGTTTTTT.